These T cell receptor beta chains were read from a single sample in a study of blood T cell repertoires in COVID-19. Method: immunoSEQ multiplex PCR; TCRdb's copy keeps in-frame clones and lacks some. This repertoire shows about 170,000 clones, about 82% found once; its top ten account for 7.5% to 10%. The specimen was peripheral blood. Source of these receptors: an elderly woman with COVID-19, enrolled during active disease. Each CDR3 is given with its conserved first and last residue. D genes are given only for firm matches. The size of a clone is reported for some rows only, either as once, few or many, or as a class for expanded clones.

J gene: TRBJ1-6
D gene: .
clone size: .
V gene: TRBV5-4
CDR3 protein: CASSLGGTPLSSYNSPLHF
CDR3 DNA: TGTGCCAGCAGCTTGGGTGGGACACCTCTAAGCTCCTATAATTCACCCCTCCACTTT

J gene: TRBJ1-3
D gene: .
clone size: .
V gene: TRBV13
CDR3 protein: CASSFGQATSGNTIYF
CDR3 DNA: TGTGCCAGCAGCTTCGGCCAGGCAACCTCTGGAAACACCATATATTTT

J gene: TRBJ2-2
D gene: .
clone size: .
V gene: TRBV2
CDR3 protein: CASSSGGAGELFF
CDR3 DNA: TGTGCCAGCTCCTCTGGAGGTGCGGGAGAGCTGTTTTTT

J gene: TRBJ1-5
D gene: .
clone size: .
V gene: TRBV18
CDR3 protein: CASSPAVPRVDQPQHF
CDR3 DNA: TGTGCCAGCTCACCAGCCGTCCCCAGGGTCGATCAGCCCCAGCATTTT

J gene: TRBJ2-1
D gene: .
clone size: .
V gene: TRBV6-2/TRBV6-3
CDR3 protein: CASSFLGRREQFF
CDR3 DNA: TGTGCCAGCAGTTTTCTGGGGCGCCGGGAGCAGTTCTTC

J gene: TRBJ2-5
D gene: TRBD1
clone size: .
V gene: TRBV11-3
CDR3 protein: CASSSQQGATETQYF
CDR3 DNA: TGTGCCAGCAGCTCTCAACAGGGGGCGACGGAGACCCAGTACTTC

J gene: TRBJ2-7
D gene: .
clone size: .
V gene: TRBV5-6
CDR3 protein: CASSPRAGAREQYF
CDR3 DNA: TGTGCCAGCAGCCCCAGGGCAGGGGCTCGGGAGCAGTACTTC

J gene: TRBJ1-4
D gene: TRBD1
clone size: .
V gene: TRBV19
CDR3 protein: CASGTATNEKLFF
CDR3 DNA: TGTGCCAGTGGGACAGCAACTAATGAAAAACTGTTTTTT

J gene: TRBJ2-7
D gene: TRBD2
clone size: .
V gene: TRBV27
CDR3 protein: CASSPGTSASYEQYF
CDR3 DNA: TGTGCCAGCAGTCCCGGGACTAGCGCCTCCTACGAGCAGTACTTC

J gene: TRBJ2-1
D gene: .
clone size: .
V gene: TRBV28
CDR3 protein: CASISTAADSYNEQFF
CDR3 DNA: TGTGCCAGCATCTCCACGGCGGCGGACTCCTACAATGAGCAGTTCTTC

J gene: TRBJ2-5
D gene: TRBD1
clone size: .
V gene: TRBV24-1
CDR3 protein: CATSDPGTGGETQYF
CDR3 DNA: TGTGCCACCAGTGATCCTGGGACAGGAGGAGAGACCCAGTACTTC

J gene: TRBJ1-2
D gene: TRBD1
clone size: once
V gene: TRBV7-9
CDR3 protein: CASSLIGTVYGYTF
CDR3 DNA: TGTGCCAGCAGCTTAATCGGGACAGTCTATGGCTACACCTTC

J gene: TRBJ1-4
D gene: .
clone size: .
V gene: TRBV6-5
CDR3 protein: CASSYLQGSGKLFF
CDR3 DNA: TGTGCCAGCAGTTATCTTCAGGGGTCAGGAAAACTGTTTTTT

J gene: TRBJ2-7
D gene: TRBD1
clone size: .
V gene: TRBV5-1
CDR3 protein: CASSLARDRESYEQYF
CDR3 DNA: TGCGCCAGCAGCTTGGCCCGTGACAGGGAATCCTACGAGCAGTACTTC

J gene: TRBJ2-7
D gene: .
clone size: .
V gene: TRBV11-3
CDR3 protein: CASSLPGRYEQYF
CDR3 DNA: TGTGCCAGCAGCTTACCGGGGAGGTACGAGCAGTACTTC

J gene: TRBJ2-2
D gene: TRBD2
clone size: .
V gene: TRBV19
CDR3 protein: CASSHGGLADTGELFF
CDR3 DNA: TGTGCCAGTAGCCACGGGGGACTAGCGGACACCGGGGAGCTGTTTTTT

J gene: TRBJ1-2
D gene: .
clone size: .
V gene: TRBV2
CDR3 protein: CASSPQWALGDGYTF
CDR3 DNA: TGTGCCAGCAGTCCGCAGTGGGCCCTCGGCGATGGCTACACCTTC

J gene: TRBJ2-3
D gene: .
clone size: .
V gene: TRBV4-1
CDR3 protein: CASSQDGGRGGTDTQYF
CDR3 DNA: TGCGCCAGCAGCCAAGATGGGGGCAGGGGTGGGACAGATACGCAGTATTTT

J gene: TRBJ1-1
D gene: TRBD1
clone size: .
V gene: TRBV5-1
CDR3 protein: CASSFYRTGRDTEAFF
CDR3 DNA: TGCGCCAGCAGCTTCTACCGGACAGGGAGGGACACTGAAGCTTTCTTT

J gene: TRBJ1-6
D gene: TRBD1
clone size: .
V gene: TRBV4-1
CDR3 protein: CASSQDTRSGQIPNNSPLHF
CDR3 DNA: TGCGCCAGCAGCCAAGATACCCGGTCGGGACAGATACCAAATAATTCACCCCTCCACTTT

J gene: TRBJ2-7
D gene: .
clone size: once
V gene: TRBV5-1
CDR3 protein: CASSLAGSGYEQYF
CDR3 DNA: TGCGCCAGCAGCTTGGCGGGGAGTGGCTACGAGCAGTACTTC

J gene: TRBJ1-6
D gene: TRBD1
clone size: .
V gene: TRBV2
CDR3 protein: CASSDDRGPSPLHF
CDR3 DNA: TGTGCCAGCAGTGATGACAGGGGTCCTTCACCCCTCCACTTT

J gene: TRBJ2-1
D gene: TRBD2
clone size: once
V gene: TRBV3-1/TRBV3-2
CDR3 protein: CASGRLAGATEQFF
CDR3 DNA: TGTGCCAGCGGAAGACTAGCGGGGGCTACTGAGCAGTTCTTC

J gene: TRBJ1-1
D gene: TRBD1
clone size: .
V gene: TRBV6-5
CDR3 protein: CASRIQGVTEAFF
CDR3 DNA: TGTGCCAGCAGGATACAGGGGGTAACTGAAGCTTTCTTT

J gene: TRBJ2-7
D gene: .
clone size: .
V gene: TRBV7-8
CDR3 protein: CASSLTAYSVGFSYEQYF
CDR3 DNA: TGTGCCAGCAGCTTAACCGCCTACAGTGTTGGGTTTTCCTACGAGCAGTACTTC

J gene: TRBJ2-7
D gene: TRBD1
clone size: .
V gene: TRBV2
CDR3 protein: CASRSDRAYEQYF
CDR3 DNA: TGTGCCAGCAGGTCCGACAGGGCTTACGAGCAGTACTTC

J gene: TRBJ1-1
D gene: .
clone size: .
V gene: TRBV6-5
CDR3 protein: CASSQRGVTVGAFF
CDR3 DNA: TGTGCCAGCAGCCAACGGGGGGTGACTGTAGGGGCTTTCTTT

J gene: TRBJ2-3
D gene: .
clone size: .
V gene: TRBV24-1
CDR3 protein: CATRARADTDTQYF
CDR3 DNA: TGTGCCACCAGAGCCAGGGCGGACACAGATACGCAGTATTTT

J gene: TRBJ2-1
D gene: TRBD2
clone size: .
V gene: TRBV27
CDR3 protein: CASSRQNRLAPEQFF
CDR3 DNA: TGTGCCAGCAGCAGACAAAATCGACTAGCACCCGAGCAGTTCTTC

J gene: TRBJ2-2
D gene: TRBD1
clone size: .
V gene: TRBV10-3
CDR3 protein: CATGDSPTIGELFF
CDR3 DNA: TGTGCCACCGGGGACAGCCCCACAATTGGGGAGCTGTTTTTT

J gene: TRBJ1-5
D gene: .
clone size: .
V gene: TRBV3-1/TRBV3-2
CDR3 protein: CASSPGGGNQPQHF
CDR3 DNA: TGTGCCAGCAGCCCCGGCGGGGGCAATCAGCCCCAGCATTTT